The 27 T cell receptor beta chains below come from one sample, sequenced in a study of radiation and T cells in renal cell carcinoma. Time point reported: blood 4 weeks post-SBRT, at nephrectomy. Treatment reported: 15 Gy SBRT to primary tumor, nephrectomy 4 weeks later. The data were produced by immunoSEQ multiplex PCR, yet TCRdb's version contains in-frame clones alone and is incomplete. The sample carries around 170,000 clones, around 90% recorded once. The sequencing used blood, collected from a patient whose treatment included radiotherapy and nephrectomy. These TCRs come from a woman aged 50 to 60 with renal cell carcinoma.

The rearrangement joins TRBV6-1 to TRBJ1-4; D unclear. The CDR3 runs to 13 residues. Trimming shortened V by 0 bases and J by 10 bases, and 9 bases separated the two germline ends. Germline CDR1 is MNHNS and CDR2 is SASEGT. CDR3 sequence: CASSEAVAGKLFF. In DNA form, the CDR3 reads TGTGCCAGCAGTGAAGCCGTTGCGGGAAAACTGTTTTTT.

This clone was seen once. This specimen includes other DNA sequences encoding the same CDR3. This rearrangement joins TRBV9 to TRBJ2-1, with D uncertain. Trimming left V 0 bases short and J 4 bases short, with 8 bases between. The CDR3 loop spans 14 amino acids. Germline CDR1 is SGDLS and CDR2 is YYNGEE. The CDR3 sequence: CASSVGGDYNEQFF. In nucleotides, the CDR3 is TGTGCCAGCAGCGTAGGAGGCGATTACAATGAGCAGTTCTTC.

This chain links TRBV4-2 with TRBJ1-6; 8 bases match TRBD1. The trim removed 3 bases at V and 0 bases at J, leaving 13 bases unmatched. The CDR3 totals 20 residues. CDR1 and CDR2 (germline): LGHNA, YNFKEQ. CDR3 region: CASSQAARTGKSSYNSPLHF. CDR3 nucleotides: TGTGCCAGCAGCCAGGCAGCTCGGACAGGGAAGAGCTCCTATAATTCACCCCTCCACTTT.

In this sample, this clone turned up once. V usage is TRBV6-5 and J usage is TRBJ2-5; D is unresolved. Germline V gives CDR1 MNHEY, CDR2 SVGAGI. The CDR3 runs to 14 residues. With 0 bases removed from V and 6 bases from J, the gap between germline ends came to 11 bases. The CDR3, as DNA: TGTGCCAGCAGTTACTCTCCGGGTGCGAAGACCCAGTACTTC. Translating gives CASSYSPGAKTQYF.

On this clone itself: One end of the junction is discordant with germline, which a read error may explain. V is TRBV10-3 and J is TRBJ2-7; 7 bases align to TRBD1. Per germline, CDR1 ENHRY and CDR2 SYGVKD. The CDR3 loop spans 13 amino acids. This chain's CDR3 is CAISEGTDYGQYF. DNA for the CDR3: TGTGCCATCAGTGAGGGGACAGATTACGGGCAGTACTTC.

This chain links TRBV5-6 with TRBJ1-3, with 7 bases fitting TRBD1. V lost 5 bases, J lost 0 bases, and 5 bases stayed unmatched. The CDR3 is 15 residues long. Germline values: CDR1 SGHDT, CDR2 YYEEEE. The CDR3 sequence: CASRDRDSSGNTIYF. CDR3 nucleotides: TGTGCCAGCAGGGACCGGGACAGCTCTGGAAACACCATATATTTT.

The V and J genes are TRBV7-9 and TRBJ1-1, with D unresolved. V gave up 5 bases and J gave up 9 bases, with 13 bases separating them. Germline loops: CDR1 SEHNR, CDR2 FQNEAQ (reference sequence). The CDR3 is 12 amino acids. For the CDR3, the DNA is TGTGCCAGCAGCCCGTCGGACGGGAAAGCTTTCTTT. Its translation: CASSPSDGKAFF.

This chain joins TRBV9 and TRBJ1-6; D ambiguous. This CDR3 has 14 residues. Germline V gene data show CDR1 as SGDLS and CDR2 as YYNGEE. V was pared by 4 bases and J by 10 bases, with 15 bases between. The CDR3 DNA reads TGTGCCAGCAGCTTCAAGGTGGCCGAATCACCCCTCCACTTT. As protein: CASSFKVAESPLHF.

The chain links TRBV5-6 to TRBJ1-2; D not resolved. This CDR3 region has 14 residues. V dropped 0 bases and J dropped 2 bases, with 8 bases sitting between them. The V gene's germline CDR1 is SGHDT and CDR2 YYEEEE. The chain's CDR3 is CASSLGPGNYGYTF. The DNA for the CDR3 is TGTGCCAGCAGCTTGGGTCCAGGAAACTATGGCTACACCTTC.

The chain joins TRBV29-1 to TRBJ2-5; D is undetermined. V was shortened by 2 bases and J by 2 bases, with 6 bases between the two germline ends. This CDR3 has 12 residues. Germline-derived CDR1 and CDR2 are SQVTM and ANQGSEA. The CDR3 sequence: CSVESSQETQYF. The CDR3 DNA is TGCAGCGTTGAATCATCTCAAGAGACCCAGTACTTC.

The V call is TRBV5-6, the J call TRBJ1-4; TRBD1 agrees at 7 bases. V trimming: 4 bases; J trimming: 0 bases; junction bases outside the gene matches: 3. This CDR3 comprises 15 residues. From germline, CDR1 is SGHDT and CDR2 YYEEEE. The CDR3 sequence is CASSGGTATNEKLFF. CDR3 DNA: TGTGCCAGCAGCGGAGGGACAGCAACTAATGAAAAACTGTTTTTT.

This clone appeared a few times. The chain recombines TRBV4-1 with TRBJ1-2; maybe TRBD1 (6 bases). V lost 5 bases and J lost 14, with 18 bases in between. The CDR3 has 12 amino acids. Germline CDR1 reads MGHRA; CDR2 reads YSYEKL. CDR3 amino acids: CASSYETGASTF. The CDR3 region has the DNA TGCGCCAGCAGCTACGAGACGGGGGCTTCGACCTTC.

The chain carries TRBV27 and TRBJ1-2; 10 bases agree with TRBD1. Trimming took 8 bases from V and 5 from J; bases not matched to a gene: 11. The CDR3 loop spans 15 amino acids. CDR1 MNHEY and CDR2 SMNVEV come from the germline V gene (reference sequence). The CDR3 region is CASSQSTGGFYGYTF. The CDR3 DNA reads as TGTGCCAGCTCACAATCGACAGGGGGCTTTTATGGCTACACCTTC.

This clone turned up a few times. V gene TRBV28 combines with J gene TRBJ1-4, with 8 bases identical to TRBD1. The CDR3 spans 11 residues. Germline CDR1 is MDHEN and CDR2 is SYDVKM. Trimming removed 3 bases from V and 16 bases from J; junction bases left unmatched: 4. The CDR3: CASSFGDRKFF. CDR3 bases: TGTGCCAGCAGTTTCGGGGACAGGAAGTTTTTT.

The genes are TRBV7-3 and TRBJ2-7; 10 bases map to TRBD2. The CDR3 consists of 15 residues. Germline CDR1 SGHTA, CDR2 FQGTGA. Unmatched junction bases numbered 10, after V lost 4 bases and J lost 7 bases. The CDR3 here is CASSSGLAAMGEQYF. In DNA form, the CDR3 reads TGTGCCAGCAGCTCCGGACTAGCGGCCATGGGAGAGCAGTACTTC. Looking up the rest from reference TRBV7-3 and TRBJ2-7 gives the full variable domain: GAGVSQTPSNKVTEKGKYVELRCDPISGHTALYWYRQSLGQGPEFLIYFQGTGAADDSGLPNDRFFAVRPEGSVSTLKIQRTERGDSAVYLCASSSGLAAMGEQYFGPGTRLTVT.

The chain has TRBV7-9 and TRBJ1-2, with D perhaps matching TRBD1 (6 bases). V was clipped by 2 bases and J by 4 bases, with 17 bases between them. Germline-derived CDR1 and CDR2 are SEHNR and FQNEAQ (reference sequence). CDR3 length equals 16 residues. CDR3: CASSLYGGGLSYGYTF. The CDR3 DNA is TGTGCCAGCAGCTTATATGGCGGGGGGCTGAGCTATGGCTACACCTTC. The full variable domain, its missing parts supplied by reference TRBV7-9 and TRBJ1-2, is DTGVSQNPRHKITKRGQNVTFRCDPISEHNRLYWYRQTLGQGPEFLTYFQNEAQLEKSRLLSDRFSAERPKGSFSTLEIQRTEQGDSAMYLCASSLYGGGLSYGYTFGSGTRLTVV.

The chain uses TRBV15 and TRBJ1-2; the match to TRBD1 covers 9 bases. From germline, CDR1 is LNHNV and CDR2 YYDKDF (reference sequence). The CDR3 contains 14 residues. The V segment lost 4 bases and the J segment 14 bases; nucleotides outside the gene matches: 14. For the CDR3, the DNA is TGTGCCACCAGCACAAGACAGGGGGTGGCCATTGATACCTTC. Encoded protein: CATSTRQGVAIDTF.

The chain links TRBV6-5 to TRBJ1-1; D is possibly TRBD1 (6 bases). The V gene's germline CDR1 is MNHEY and CDR2 SVGAGI. This CDR3 is built from 14 residues. V was cut by 7 bases and J by 7 bases, with 19 bases left in between. The CDR3, as DNA: TGTGCCAGCACCTCGCCACAGGGACCACGTGAAGCTTTCTTT. As protein: CASTSPQGPREAFF.

The V call is TRBV5-1, the J call TRBJ2-3, with D perhaps matching TRBD1 (5 bases). The CDR3 covers 15 residues. Germline values: CDR1 SGHRS, CDR2 YFSETQ. The V and J ends lost 1 base and 3 bases respectively, with 12 bases between them. The CDR3 reads CASSLMWQGTDTQYF. CDR3 coding DNA: TGCGCCAGCAGCTTGATGTGGCAGGGAACAGATACGCAGTATTTT.

V is TRBV19 and J is TRBJ1-6, with unresolved D. The CDR3 is 14 residues long. Trimming stripped 7 bases from V and 2 bases from J, with 9 bases between. Germline CDR1 is LNHDA and CDR2 is SQIVND (reference sequence). The CDR3 here is CASTTMAYNSPLHF. CDR3 DNA sequence: TGTGCCAGTACCACTATGGCCTATAATTCACCCCTCCACTTT.

This clone was recorded only once. The chain employs TRBV4-3 and TRBJ2-4; 15 nucleotides agree with TRBD2. Unmatched junction bases numbered 2, after V lost 3 bases and J lost 2 bases. Per germline, CDR1 LGHNA and CDR2 YSLEER. CDR3 length equals 17 residues. The CDR3 sequence is CASSHGLAGGSKNIQYF. CDR3 sequence (DNA): TGCGCCAGCAGCCACGGACTAGCGGGGGGGTCCAAAAACATTCAGTACTTC.

This chain joins TRBV19 and TRBJ1-1; D not certain. CDR1 and CDR2 (germline): LNHDA, SQIVND (reference sequence). The CDR3 runs to 13 residues. The ends were cut back, 7 bases at V and 0 bases at J, with 9 bases in the middle. CDR3: CASKYSVNTEAFF. CDR3 coding DNA: TGTGCCAGTAAATACAGCGTGAACACTGAAGCTTTCTTT.

The chain links TRBV7-2 to TRBJ2-7, with 7 bases lining up with TRBD1. CDR3 length: 14 amino acids. Germline V CDR1 and CDR2: SGHTA, FQGNSA. Trimming removed 5 bases from V and 2 bases from J; junction bases left unmatched: 6. CDR3 bases: TGTGCCAGCAGCCCAGACAGGGTCGCCTACGAGCAGTACTTC. This translates into CASSPDRVAYEQYF.

This chain joins TRBV19 and TRBJ2-2; possible D gene TRBD2, 5 bases. V lost 10 bases to trimming and J lost 4 bases, with 10 bases between them. This CDR3 spans 12 amino acids. Germline-derived CDR1 and CDR2 are LNHDA and SQIVND (reference sequence). CDR3 sequence reads: CATSEGTGELFF. The DNA for the CDR3 is TGTGCCACCAGCGAGGGCACCGGGGAGCTGTTTTTT.

V gene TRBV29-1 combines with J gene TRBJ1-1; D remains ambiguous. V was pared by 7 bases and J by 4 bases, with 22 bases between. The CDR3 consists of 15 residues. The germline gives CDR1 SQVTM, CDR2 ANQGSEA. The CDR3 reads CSAPKGGVSLTEAFF. The CDR3 DNA reads as TGCAGCGCCCCCAAGGGAGGTGTTAGTCTCACTGAAGCTTTCTTT.

Here the CDR3 reads CASSFRGRFTDTQYF. DNA of the CDR3: TGTGCCAGCAGCTTTAGGGGGCGCTTCACAGATACGCAGTATTTT. The chain combines TRBV11-2 with TRBJ2-3, with 7 bases identical to TRBD1. The CDR3 loop spans 15 amino acids. J was trimmed by 2 bases and V by 3 bases; bases with no gene match: 5. Germline V gene data show CDR1 as SGHAT and CDR2 as FQNNGV.

CDR3 bases: TGTGCCAGCAGCTTAGACCGGGACATCTCGGGGGAGCTGTTTTTT. Its translation is CASSLDRDISGELFF. The V call is TRBV11-2, the J call TRBJ2-2; possible D gene TRBD1, 6 bases. This CDR3 is built from 15 residues. The V end was cut by 0 bases, the J end by 8 bases, with 13 bases between. The germline gives CDR1 SGHAT, CDR2 FQNNGV.